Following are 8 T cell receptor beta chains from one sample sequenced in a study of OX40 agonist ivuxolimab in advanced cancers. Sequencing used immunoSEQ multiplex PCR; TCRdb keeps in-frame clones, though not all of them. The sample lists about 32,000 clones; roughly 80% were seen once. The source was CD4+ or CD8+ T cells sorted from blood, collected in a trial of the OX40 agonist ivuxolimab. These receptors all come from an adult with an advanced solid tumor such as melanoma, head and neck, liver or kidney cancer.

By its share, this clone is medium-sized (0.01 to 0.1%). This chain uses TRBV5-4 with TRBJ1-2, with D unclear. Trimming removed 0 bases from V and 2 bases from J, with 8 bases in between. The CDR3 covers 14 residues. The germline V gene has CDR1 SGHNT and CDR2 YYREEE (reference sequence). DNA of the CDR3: TGTGCCAGCAGCTTGGACAACAAGAACTATGGCTACACCTTC. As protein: CASSLDNKNYGYTF.

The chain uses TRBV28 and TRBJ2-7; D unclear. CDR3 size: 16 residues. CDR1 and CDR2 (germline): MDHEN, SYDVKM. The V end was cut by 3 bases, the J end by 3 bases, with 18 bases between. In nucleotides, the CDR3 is TGTGCCAGCAGTTTTAACCCTCGAGGCAGACGCTACGAGCAGTACTTC. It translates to CASSFNPRGRRYEQYF.

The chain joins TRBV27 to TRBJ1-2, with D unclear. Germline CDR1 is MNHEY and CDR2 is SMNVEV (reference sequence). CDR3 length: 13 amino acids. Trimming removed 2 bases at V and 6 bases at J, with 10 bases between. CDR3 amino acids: CASSLSLTDGYTF. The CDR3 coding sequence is TGTGCCAGCAGTTTAAGTCTTACAGATGGCTACACCTTC.

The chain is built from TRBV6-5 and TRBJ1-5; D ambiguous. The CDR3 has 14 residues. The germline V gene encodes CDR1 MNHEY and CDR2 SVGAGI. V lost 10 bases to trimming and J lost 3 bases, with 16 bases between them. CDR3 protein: CATSGERPNQPQHF. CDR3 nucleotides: TGTGCCACCAGCGGGGAACGACCCAATCAGCCCCAGCATTTT.

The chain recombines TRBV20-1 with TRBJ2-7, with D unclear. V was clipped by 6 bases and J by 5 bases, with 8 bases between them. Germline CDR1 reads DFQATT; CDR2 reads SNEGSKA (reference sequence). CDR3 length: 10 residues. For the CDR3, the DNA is TGCAGTGCCTTTTCTAACGAGCAGTACTTC. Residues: CSAFSNEQYF.

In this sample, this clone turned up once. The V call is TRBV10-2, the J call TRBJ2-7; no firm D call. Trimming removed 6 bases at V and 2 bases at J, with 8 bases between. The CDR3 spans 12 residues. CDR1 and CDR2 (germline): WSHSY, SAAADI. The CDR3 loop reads CASRSRAYEQYF. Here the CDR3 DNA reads TGCGCCAGCAGAAGCCGGGCCTACGAGCAGTACTTC.

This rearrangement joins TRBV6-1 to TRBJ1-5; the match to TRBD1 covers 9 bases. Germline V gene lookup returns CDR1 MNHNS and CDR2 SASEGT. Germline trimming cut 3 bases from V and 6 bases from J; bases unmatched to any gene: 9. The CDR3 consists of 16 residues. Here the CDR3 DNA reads TGTGCCAGCAGTGACCCGGGACAGGGTAGAAGTCAGCCCCAGCATTTT. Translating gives CASSDPGQGRSQPQHF.

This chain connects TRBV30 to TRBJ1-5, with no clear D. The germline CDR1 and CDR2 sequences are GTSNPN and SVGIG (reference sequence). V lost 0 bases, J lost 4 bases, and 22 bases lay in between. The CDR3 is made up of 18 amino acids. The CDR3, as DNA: TGTGCCTGGAGTGTACCGAGAGGCGTAGGCAATTGGAATCAGCCCCAGCATTTT. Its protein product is CAWSVPRGVGNWNQPQHF.